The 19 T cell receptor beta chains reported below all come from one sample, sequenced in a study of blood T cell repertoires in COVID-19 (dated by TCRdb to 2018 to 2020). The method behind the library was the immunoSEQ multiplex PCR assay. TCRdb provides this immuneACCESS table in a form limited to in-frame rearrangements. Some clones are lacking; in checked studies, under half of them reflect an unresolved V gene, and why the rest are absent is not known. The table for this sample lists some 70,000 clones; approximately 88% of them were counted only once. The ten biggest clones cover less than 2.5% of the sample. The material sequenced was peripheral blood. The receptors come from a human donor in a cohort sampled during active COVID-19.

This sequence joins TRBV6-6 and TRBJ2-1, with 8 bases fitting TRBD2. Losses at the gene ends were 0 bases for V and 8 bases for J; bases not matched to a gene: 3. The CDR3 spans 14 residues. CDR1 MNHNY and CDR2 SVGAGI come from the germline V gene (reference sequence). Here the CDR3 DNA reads TGTGCCAGCAGTTACTCGACACTAGCGGATGAGCAGTTCTTC. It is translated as CASSYSTLADEQFF.

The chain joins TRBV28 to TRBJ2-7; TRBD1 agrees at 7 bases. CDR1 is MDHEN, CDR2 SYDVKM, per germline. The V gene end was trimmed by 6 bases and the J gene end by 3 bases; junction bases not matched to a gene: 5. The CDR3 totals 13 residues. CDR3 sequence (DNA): TGTGCCAGCAGGCCGGGACAGAACTACGAGCAGTACTTC. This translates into CASRPGQNYEQYF. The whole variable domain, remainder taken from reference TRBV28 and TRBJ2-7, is DVKVTQSSRYLVKRTGEKVFLECVQDMDHENMFWYRQDPGLGLRLIYFSYDVKMKEKGDIPEGYSVSREKKERFSLILESASTNQTSMYLCASRPGQNYEQYFGPGTRLTVT.

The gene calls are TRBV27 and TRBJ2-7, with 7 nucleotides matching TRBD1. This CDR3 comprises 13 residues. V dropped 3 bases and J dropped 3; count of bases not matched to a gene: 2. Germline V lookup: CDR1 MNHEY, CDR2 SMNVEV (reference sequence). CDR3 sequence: CASSLGTVYEQYF. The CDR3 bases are TGTGCCAGCAGTTTGGGGACAGTCTACGAGCAGTACTTC.

CDR3 coding DNA: TGCAGCGTTCTACGGGAGCCAGAGAACACTGAAGCTTTCTTT. Translation: CSVLREPENTEAFF. V and J are TRBV29-1 and TRBJ1-1; no reliable D call. Trimming removed 5 bases at V and 1 base at J, with 14 bases between. The length of the CDR3 is 14 residues. Germline V lookup: CDR1 SQVTM, CDR2 ANQGSEA.

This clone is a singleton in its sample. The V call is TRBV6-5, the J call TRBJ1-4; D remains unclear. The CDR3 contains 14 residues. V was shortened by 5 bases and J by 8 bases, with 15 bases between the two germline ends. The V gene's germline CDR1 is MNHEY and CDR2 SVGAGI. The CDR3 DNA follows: TGTGCCAGCAGTCGAGATAACACCAGGGAAAAACTGTTTTTT. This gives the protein CASSRDNTREKLFF.

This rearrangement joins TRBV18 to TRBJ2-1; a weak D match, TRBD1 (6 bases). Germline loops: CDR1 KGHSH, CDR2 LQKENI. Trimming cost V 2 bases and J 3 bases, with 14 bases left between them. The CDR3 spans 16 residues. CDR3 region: CASSPRQGNGYNEQFF. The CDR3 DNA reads TGTGCCAGCTCACCAAGGCAGGGGAATGGCTACAATGAGCAGTTCTTC.

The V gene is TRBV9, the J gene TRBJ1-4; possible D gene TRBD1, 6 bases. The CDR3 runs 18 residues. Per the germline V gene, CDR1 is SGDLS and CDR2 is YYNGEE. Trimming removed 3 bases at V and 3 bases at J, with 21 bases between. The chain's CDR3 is CASSGGLDSVLSNEKLFF. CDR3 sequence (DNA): TGTGCCAGCAGCGGCGGCTTGGACAGCGTACTATCTAATGAAAAACTGTTTTTT. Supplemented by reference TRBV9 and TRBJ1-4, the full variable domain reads DSGVTQTPKHLITATGQRVTLRCSPRSGDLSVYWYQQSLDQGLQFLIQYYNGEERAKGNILERFSAQQFPDLHSELNLSSLELGDSALYFCASSGGLDSVLSNEKLFFGSGTQLSVL.

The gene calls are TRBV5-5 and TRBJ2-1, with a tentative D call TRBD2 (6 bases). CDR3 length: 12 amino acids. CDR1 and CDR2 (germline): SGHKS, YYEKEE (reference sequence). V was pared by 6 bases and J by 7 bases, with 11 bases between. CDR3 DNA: TGTGCCAGCACCGGGGGTGGTAATGAGCAGTTCTTC. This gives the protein CASTGGGNEQFF.

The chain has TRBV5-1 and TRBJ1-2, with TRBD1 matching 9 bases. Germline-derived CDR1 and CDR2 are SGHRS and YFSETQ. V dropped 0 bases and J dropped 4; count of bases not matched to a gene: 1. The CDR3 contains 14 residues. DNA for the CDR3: TGCGCCAGCAGCTTGGGACAGGGGGGCTATGGCTACACCTTC. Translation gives CASSLGQGGYGYTF.

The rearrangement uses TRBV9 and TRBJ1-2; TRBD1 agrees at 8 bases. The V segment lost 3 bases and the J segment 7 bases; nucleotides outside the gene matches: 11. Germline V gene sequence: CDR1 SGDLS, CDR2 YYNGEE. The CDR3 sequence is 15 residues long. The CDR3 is CASSAPRGHGGGYTF. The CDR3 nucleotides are TGTGCCAGCAGCGCTCCCAGGGGGCATGGGGGTGGCTACACCTTC.

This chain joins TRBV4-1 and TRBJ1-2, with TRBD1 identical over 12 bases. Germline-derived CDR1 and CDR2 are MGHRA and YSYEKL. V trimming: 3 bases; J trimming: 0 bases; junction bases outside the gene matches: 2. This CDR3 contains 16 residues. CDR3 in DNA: TGCGCCAGCAGCCAGGGACAGGGGGCATCTAACTATGGCTACACCTTC. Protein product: CASSQGQGASNYGYTF.

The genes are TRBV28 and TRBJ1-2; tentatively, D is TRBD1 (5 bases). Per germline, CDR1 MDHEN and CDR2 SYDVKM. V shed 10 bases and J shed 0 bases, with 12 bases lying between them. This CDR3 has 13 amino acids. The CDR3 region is CATSQQANYGYTF. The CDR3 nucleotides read TGTGCCACCTCACAACAGGCTAACTATGGCTACACCTTC.

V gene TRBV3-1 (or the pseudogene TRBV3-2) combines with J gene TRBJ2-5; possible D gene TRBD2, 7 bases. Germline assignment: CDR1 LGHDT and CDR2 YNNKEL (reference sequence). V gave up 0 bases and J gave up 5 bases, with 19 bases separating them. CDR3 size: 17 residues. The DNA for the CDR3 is TGTGCCAGCAGCCAAGATTTAGGGGGGGGGCCGGATGAGACCCAGTACTTC. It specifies CASSQDLGGGPDETQYF.

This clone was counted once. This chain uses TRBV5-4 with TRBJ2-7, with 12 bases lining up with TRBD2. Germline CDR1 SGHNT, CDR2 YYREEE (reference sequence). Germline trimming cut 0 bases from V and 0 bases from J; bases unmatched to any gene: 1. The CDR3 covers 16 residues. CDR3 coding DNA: TGTGCCAGCAGCTTGGAGGGACTAGCGGGCTCCTACGAGCAGTACTTC. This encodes CASSLEGLAGSYEQYF.

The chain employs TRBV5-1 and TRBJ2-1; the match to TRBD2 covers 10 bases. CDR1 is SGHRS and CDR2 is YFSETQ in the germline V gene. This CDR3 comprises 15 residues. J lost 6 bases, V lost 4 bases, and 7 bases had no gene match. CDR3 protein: CASSPLAGGGNEQFF. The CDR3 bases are TGCGCCAGCAGCCCCTTAGCGGGGGGTGGCAATGAGCAGTTCTTC.

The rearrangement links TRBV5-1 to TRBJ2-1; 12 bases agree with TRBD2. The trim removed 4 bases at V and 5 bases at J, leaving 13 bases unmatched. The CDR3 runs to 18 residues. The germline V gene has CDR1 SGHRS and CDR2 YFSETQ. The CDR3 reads CASSAGLAGGGLDNEQFF. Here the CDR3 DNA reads TGCGCCAGCAGCGCGGGACTAGCGGGTGGGGGCTTGGACAATGAGCAGTTCTTC.

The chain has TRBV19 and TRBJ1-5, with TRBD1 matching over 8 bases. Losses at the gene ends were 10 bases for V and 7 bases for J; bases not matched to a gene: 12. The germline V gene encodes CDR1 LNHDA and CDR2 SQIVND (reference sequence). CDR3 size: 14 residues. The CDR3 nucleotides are TGTGCCACGCAAATTAGACAGGGGAAGCAGCCCCAGCATTTT. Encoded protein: CATQIRQGKQPQHF.

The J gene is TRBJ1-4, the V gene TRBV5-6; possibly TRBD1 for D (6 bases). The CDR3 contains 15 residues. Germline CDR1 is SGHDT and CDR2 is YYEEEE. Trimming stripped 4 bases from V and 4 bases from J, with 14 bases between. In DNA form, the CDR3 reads TGTGCCAGCAGCCCGTTGGACAGCGATAATGAAAAACTGTTTTTT. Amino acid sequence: CASSPLDSDNEKLFF.

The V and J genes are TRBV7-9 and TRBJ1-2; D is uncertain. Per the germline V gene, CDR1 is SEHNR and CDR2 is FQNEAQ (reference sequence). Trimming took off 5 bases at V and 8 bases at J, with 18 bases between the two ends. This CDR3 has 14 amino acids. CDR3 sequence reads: CASSPMGPSGGYTF. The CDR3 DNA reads TGTGCCAGCAGCCCCATGGGTCCCTCGGGGGGCTACACCTTC.